Presented here are 14 T cell receptor beta chains from one specimen sequenced in a study of preoperative IRX-2 immunotherapy in early breast cancer. As for treatment: preoperative locoregional IRX-2 cytokine immunotherapy. Generated by immunoSEQ multiplex PCR, the TCRdb table keeps only in-frame clones and is missing some. This repertoire shows roughly 35,000 clones, 90% to 95% found once; its top ten account for roughly 6.7%. The sample was collected from a patient treated with IRX-2 immunotherapy. Receptors originate from a human donor with breast cancer.

J is TRBJ1-5 and V is TRBV15; a possible D gene is TRBD1 (5 bases). Germline V gene sequence: CDR1 LNHNV, CDR2 YYDKDF (reference sequence). The CDR3 length is 15 residues. V shed 1 base and J shed 6 bases, with 13 bases lying between them. CDR3 sequence: CATSRGAGGGQPQHF. CDR3 sequence (DNA): TGTGCCACCAGCAGAGGAGCCGGGGGAGGTCAGCCCCAGCATTTT.

This clone has a handful of counts. The chain is built from TRBV6-5 and TRBJ1-2; D possibly corresponds to TRBD1 (6 bases). In germline, CDR1 is MNHEY, CDR2 SVGAGI. The CDR3 length is 15 residues. Trimming cost V 0 bases and J 4 bases, with 12 bases left between them. This CDR3 is CASSYSGRGSYGYTF. DNA for the CDR3: TGTGCCAGCAGTTACTCGGGCAGGGGATCCTATGGCTACACCTTC.

This rearrangement joins TRBV6-5 to TRBJ2-7; D possibly corresponds to TRBD1 (6 bases). The CDR3 loop spans 13 amino acids. V was pared by 0 bases and J by 4 bases, with 7 bases between. Germline V gene data show CDR1 as MNHEY and CDR2 as SVGAGI. The CDR3 sequence is CASSYSGQYEQYF. The CDR3, as DNA: TGTGCCAGCAGTTACTCCGGACAGTACGAGCAGTACTTC.

The chain has TRBV6-1 and TRBJ2-7; D not resolved. Germline V gene sequence: CDR1 MNHNS, CDR2 SASEGT. Trimming cost V 4 bases and J 3 bases, with 7 bases left between them. The CDR3 contains 12 residues. CDR3 in amino acids: CASSVTRYEQYF. DNA of the CDR3: TGTGCCAGCAGTGTGACTCGCTACGAGCAGTACTTC.

The CDR3 protein is CASSKEGLAGYYVSYNEQFF. The CDR3 bases are TGTGCCAGCAGCAAAGAAGGACTAGCGGGATATTATGTATCCTACAATGAGCAGTTCTTC. The V and J genes are TRBV21-1 and TRBJ2-1; TRBD2 is the table's D call, not checked against the DNA. TRBV21-1 is marked as a pseudogene. The CDR3 totals 20 residues.

This chain uses TRBV5-4 with TRBJ1-2, with D tentatively TRBD1 (5 bases). Germline V gene lookup returns CDR1 SGHNT and CDR2 YYREEE (reference sequence). The CDR3 spans 16 residues. The V end was cut by 3 bases, the J end by 5 bases, with 20 bases between. The CDR3 coding sequence is TGTGCCAGCAGCTCAGCAAACCGGCGGGGGGGGTATGGCTACACCTTC. Translation gives CASSSANRRGGYGYTF.

V and J are TRBV6-4 and TRBJ2-3; 10 positions agree with TRBD2. CDR1 is MRHNA and CDR2 is SNTAGT in the germline V gene. This CDR3 spans 15 amino acids. V trimming: 2 bases; J trimming: 4 bases; junction bases outside the gene matches: 3. The CDR3 DNA reads TGTGCCAGCAGTGACGTAGCGGGGGGACCAGATACGCAGTATTTT. Its protein is CASSDVAGGPDTQYF.

The genes are TRBV5-6 and TRBJ2-5, with TRBD2 identical over 12 bases. J gave up 4 bases and V 4 bases, and 8 bases lay outside the gene matches. Germline assignment: CDR1 SGHDT and CDR2 YYEEEE. This CDR3 has 16 amino acids. In DNA form, the CDR3 reads TGTGCCAGCAGCCAAAGACTAGCGGGGGTTAGAGAGACCCAGTACTTC. This translates into CASSQRLAGVRETQYF. The complete variable domain, with remaining parts taken from reference TRBV5-6 and TRBJ2-5, reads DAGVTQSPTHLIKTRGQQVTLRCSPKSGHDTVSWYQQALGQGPQFIFQYYEEEERQRGNFPDRFSGHQFPNYSSELNVNALLLGDSALYLCASSQRLAGVRETQYFGPGTRLLVL.

The chain recombines TRBV6-6 with TRBJ2-7; tentative D call: TRBD1 (6 bases). Germline CDR1 is MNHNY and CDR2 is SVGAGI (reference sequence). Trimming took 9 bases from V and 3 from J, leaving 15 bases between them. This CDR3 comprises 13 residues. The CDR3 DNA is TGTGCCAGTCTGCAGGGGCTGGACTACGAGCAGTACTTC. As protein: CASLQGLDYEQYF.

The chain has TRBV10-3 and TRBJ2-7, with no clear D. CDR3 size: 13 residues. CDR1 and CDR2 (germline): ENHRY, SYGVKD. The germline V and J ends were trimmed by 6 bases and 3 bases, with 12 bases remaining between them. CDR3 in amino acids: CAISVDEFYEQYF. The CDR3 DNA is TGTGCCATCAGCGTAGATGAATTCTACGAGCAGTACTTC.

The chain is built from TRBV4-1 and TRBJ1-2, with D unresolved. The CDR3 runs 16 residues. Germline V gene data show CDR1 as MGHRA and CDR2 as YSYEKL. The V end was cut by 1 base, the J end by 2 bases, with 14 bases between. The CDR3 sequence is CASSQGYTAINYGYTF. CDR3 sequence (DNA): TGCGCCAGCAGCCAAGGGTATACAGCCATCAACTATGGCTACACCTTC.

The chain is built from TRBV2 and TRBJ2-1; D is undetermined. From germline, CDR1 is SNHLY and CDR2 FYNNEI. The CDR3 totals 11 residues. Trimming pared 2 bases from V and 13 bases from J, leaving 9 bases between. CDR3 residues: CASSEYGEQFF. Written as DNA, the CDR3 is TGTGCCAGCAGTGAATATGGGGAACAGTTCTTC.

The rearrangement joins TRBV11-2 to TRBJ2-1; D is undetermined. This CDR3 has 11 amino acids. Germline assignment: CDR1 SGHAT and CDR2 FQNNGV. V dropped 3 bases and J dropped 9 bases, with 6 bases sitting between them. CDR3 region: CASSLKSEQFF. The CDR3 DNA sequence: TGTGCCAGCAGCTTGAAGAGTGAGCAGTTCTTC.

The chain couples TRBV11-3 to TRBJ2-7; D perhaps matches TRBD1 (6 bases). Germline CDR1 and CDR2: SGHNT and YENEEA. The germline V and J ends were trimmed by 5 bases and 7 bases, with 15 bases remaining between them. The CDR3 covers 13 residues. The CDR3 loop reads CASSPWTQGEQYF. Here the CDR3 DNA reads TGTGCCAGCAGCCCATGGACGCAGGGGGAGCAGTACTTC.